The 16 T cell receptor beta chains given below trace back to one sample, sequenced in a study of brain metastases from non-small cell lung cancer. Here immunoSEQ multiplex PCR was the method, and the copy in TCRdb shows in-frame clones only, minus some. The sample lists more than 1,500 clones; around nine tenths were seen once. Material for sequencing was tissue from a brain metastasis. Receptor source: a donor at least 40 years old with non-small cell lung cancer.

This rearrangement joins TRBV3-1 (or the pseudogene TRBV3-2) to TRBJ1-6, with TRBD1 identical over 9 bases. This CDR3 region has 15 residues. V gave up 4 bases and J gave up 9 bases; unmatched junction bases: 7. Looked up from germline, CDR1 is LGHDT and CDR2 is YNNKEL (reference sequence). CDR3 sequence: CASSLGTGLISPLHF. Written as DNA, the CDR3 is TGTGCCAGCAGCCTCGGGACAGGGTTGATTTCACCCCTCCACTTT.

The rearrangement links TRBV6-6 to TRBJ2-2; 7 bases line up with TRBD2. The CDR3 spans 16 residues. Germline CDR1 and CDR2: MNHNY and SVGAGI (reference sequence). With 7 bases clipped from V and 0 bases from J, the junction kept 8 bases outside the gene matches. In nucleotides, the CDR3 is TGTGCCAGCATCTACGGGGGGATGGCGAACACCGGGGAGCTGTTTTTT. This sequence encodes CASIYGGMANTGELFF.

V is TRBV21-1 and J is TRBJ1-1; the table's D call of TRBD1 was not tested on the DNA. TRBV21-1 is designated a pseudogene. This CDR3 is built from 18 residues. The CDR3 loop is CASSKAEDRGFSNTEAFF. The CDR3 nucleotides are TGTGCCAGCAGCAAAGCGGAGGACAGGGGTTTCTCGAACACTGAAGCTTTCTTT.

With regard to this clone: An end of the junction differs from the germline gene, which may be a read error. This sequence joins TRBV5-4 and TRBJ1-4; 7 bases are a match to TRBD1. The CDR3 covers 15 residues. Germline V gene sequence: CDR1 SGHNT, CDR2 YYREEE (reference sequence). In DNA, the CDR3 is TGTGCCAGCAGCGGGGACAGTGCAACTAATGAAAAATTGTTTTTT. Protein sequence: CASSGDSATNEKLFF.

The chain recombines TRBV7-2 with TRBJ1-1, with unresolved D. Trimming shortened V by 2 bases and J by 8 bases, and 15 bases separated the two germline ends. The CDR3 has 14 amino acids. Germline loops: CDR1 SGHTA, CDR2 FQGNSA. The CDR3 coding sequence is TGTGCCAGCAGCTTAAATCGACGAGGCGGCGAAGCTTTCTTT. It is translated as CASSLNRRGGEAFF.

This chain joins TRBV2 and TRBJ2-3; possibly TRBD1 for D (6 bases). The CDR3 sequence is 14 residues long. The germline gives CDR1 SNHLY, CDR2 FYNNEI. The V end lost 8 bases, the J end lost 5 bases, and 17 bases lay between the germline ends. CDR3 DNA sequence: TGTGCCAGCCCGCAGGGGAGTGATAGAGATACGCAGTATTTT. This translates into CASPQGSDRDTQYF.

The chain carries TRBV3-1 (or the pseudogene TRBV3-2) and TRBJ1-2; no reliable D call. The CDR3 consists of 12 residues. The germline gives CDR1 LGHDT, CDR2 YNNKEL (reference sequence). The V end was cut by 4 bases, the J end by 2 bases, with 5 bases between. The CDR3 reads CASSLQNYGYTF. The CDR3 nucleotides are TGTGCCAGCAGCCTGCAGAACTATGGCTACACCTTC.

This chain joins TRBV12-3 or TRBV12-4 and TRBJ2-3; no reliable D call. V was clipped by 4 bases and J by 6 bases, with 5 bases between them. The CDR3 covers 11 residues. The CDR3 coding sequence is TGTGCCAGCAGTTGGTTGGATACGCAGTATTTT. Translated, it gives CASSWLDTQYF.

The chain combines TRBV18 with TRBJ2-5; no definite D call. Trimming removed 3 bases from V and 4 bases from J, with 9 bases in between. Germline CDR1 is KGHSH and CDR2 is LQKENI. The CDR3 loop spans 13 amino acids. CDR3 loop: CASSPDLSETQYF. As DNA, the CDR3 is TGTGCCAGCTCACCCGACTTGTCAGAGACCCAGTACTTC.

This chain links TRBV2 with TRBJ1-5; a possible D gene is TRBD1 (6 bases). Trimming shortened V by 5 bases and J by 5 bases, and 13 bases separated the two germline ends. This CDR3 comprises 14 residues. The germline gives CDR1 SNHLY, CDR2 FYNNEI. In DNA form, the CDR3 reads TGTGCCAGCAGTCAACAGGGAGGAGATCAGCCCCAGCATTTT. Protein: CASSQQGGDQPQHF.

The chain joins TRBV27 to TRBJ2-1; possibly TRBD1 for D (7 bases). The V gene's germline CDR1 is MNHEY and CDR2 SMNVEV (reference sequence). The CDR3 covers 16 residues. V was cut by 2 bases and J by 9 bases, with 20 bases left in between. The CDR3 protein is CASSLLPRGEFSEQFF. CDR3 bases: TGTGCCAGCAGTTTACTCCCCAGGGGGGAGTTTAGTGAGCAGTTCTTC.

This chain connects TRBV29-1 to TRBJ1-1; D remains unclear. This CDR3 region has 13 residues. V was trimmed by 0 bases and J by 11 bases, leaving 16 bases between them. Germline V gives CDR1 SQVTM, CDR2 ANQGSEA. CDR3 residues: CSVEDRIGPRAFF. In nucleotides, the CDR3 is TGCAGCGTTGAAGACAGGATAGGACCCCGGGCTTTCTTT.

The chain joins TRBV4-3 to TRBJ1-4, with D unresolved. The ends were cut back, 4 bases at V and 4 bases at J, with 13 bases in the middle. This CDR3 comprises 15 residues. Germline CDR1 LGHNA, CDR2 YSLEER. The CDR3 DNA is TGCGCCAGCAGCCCTGGACGGCTTAATAATGAAAAACTGTTTTTT. Amino acid sequence: CASSPGRLNNEKLFF.

The V call is TRBV24-1, the J call TRBJ2-5, with 7 bases matching TRBD1. Germline lookup yields CDR1 KGHDR and CDR2 SFDVKD. V shed 9 bases, J shed 2 bases, and the junction held 5 bases outside the gene matches. The CDR3 extends over 13 amino acids. CDR3 protein: CATDRQGQETQYF. The CDR3 DNA sequence: TGTGCCACCGATAGACAGGGTCAAGAGACCCAGTACTTC.

The gene calls are TRBV19 and TRBJ2-3, with TRBD1 as a possible D gene (7 bases). Germline CDR1 and CDR2: LNHDA and SQIVND (reference sequence). V lost 6 bases, J lost 1 base, and 11 bases lay in between. The CDR3 has 14 amino acids. DNA for the CDR3: TGTGCCAGTAGCCCCAGGGGGGGCACAGATACGCAGTATTTT. This gives the protein CASSPRGGTDTQYF.

The V call is TRBV9, the J call TRBJ2-2; TRBD1 matches 7 bases. This CDR3 contains 17 residues. Germline lookup yields CDR1 SGDLS and CDR2 YYNGEE. V gave up 2 bases and J gave up 4 bases; unmatched junction bases: 11. DNA of the CDR3: TGTGCCAGCAGCGTGAATCCGGGACAGCACTTCACCGGGGAGCTGTTTTTT. Protein sequence: CASSVNPGQHFTGELFF. Based on the CDR3 plus reference TRBV9 and TRBJ2-2, the full variable domain is DSGVTQTPKHLITATGQRVTLRCSPRSGDLSVYWYQQSLDQGLQFLIQYYNGEERAKGNILERFSAQQFPDLHSELNLSSLELGDSALYFCASSVNPGQHFTGELFFGEGSRLTVL.